These 22 T cell receptor beta chains were all obtained from the same sample, sequenced in a study of neoadjuvant nivolumab and ipilimumab in lung cancer. Profiled with immunoSEQ multiplex PCR; TCRdb holds only in-frame clones, not every one. The sample shows over 45,000 clones, around 89% of them seen only once. The source was blood, collected before neoadjuvant nivolumab, alone or with ipilimumab. The receptors were gathered from an adult with non-small cell lung cancer. Some clones in this sample may be carry-over from other donors' samples.

The chain joins TRBV29-1 to TRBJ2-2; weak D call: TRBD1 (6 bases). V was trimmed by 6 bases and J by 4 bases, leaving 15 bases between them. The CDR3 runs to 14 residues. CDR1 and CDR2 from the germline V gene are SQVTM and ANQGSEA. The CDR3 coding sequence is TGCAGCGTCTCACAGGGTACAGGCACCGGGGAGCTGTTTTTT. It encodes CSVSQGTGTGELFF.

The J gene is TRBJ1-2, the V gene TRBV4-1; D may be TRBD1 (6 bases). CDR1 and CDR2 (germline): MGHRA, YSYEKL. V gave up 0 bases and J gave up 8 bases, with 13 bases separating them. The CDR3 contains 14 residues. In nucleotides, the CDR3 is TGCGCCAGCAGCCAAGAGCGAAGGGGGGGCGGCTACACCTTC. Amino acids: CASSQERRGGGYTF.

This clone has just one count. J is TRBJ1-5 and V is TRBV7-2, with D hard to call. The CDR3 is made up of 13 amino acids. Germline V gene data show CDR1 as SGHTA and CDR2 as FQGNSA. V lost 2 bases, J lost 7 bases, and 9 bases lay in between. The CDR3 spells CASSLNPGQPQHF. The CDR3 DNA reads as TGTGCCAGCAGCTTAAATCCGGGCCAGCCCCAGCATTTT.

V usage is TRBV29-1 and J usage is TRBJ1-1, with D uncertain. The CDR3 is 13 residues long. Germline assignment: CDR1 SQVTM and CDR2 ANQGSEA. Between the trimmed V and J ends, which lost 3 bases and 1 base, there was a span of 9 bases. In nucleotides, the CDR3 is TGCAGCGTTGAGAGGCAGGAGAACACTGAAGCTTTCTTT. It specifies CSVERQENTEAFF. Supplemented by reference TRBV29-1 and TRBJ1-1, the full variable domain reads SAVISQKPSRDICQRGTSLTIQCQVDSQVTMMFWYRQQPGQSLTLIATANQGSEATYESGFVIDKFPISRPNLTFSTLTVSNMSPEDSSIYLCSVERQENTEAFFGQGTRLTVV.

A single count supports this clone. This rearrangement joins TRBV10-2 to TRBJ1-1, with D unclear. V lost 6 bases and J 6 bases, leaving 20 bases between the germline ends. CDR3 length: 15 residues. The germline gives CDR1 WSHSY, CDR2 SAAADI. The CDR3 sequence is CASRTGFSGGSEAFF. Here the CDR3 DNA reads TGCGCCAGCAGAACCGGGTTTTCCGGAGGATCTGAAGCTTTCTTT.

The chain carries TRBV6-5 and TRBJ2-3, with 7 bases aligning to TRBD2. V lost 5 bases to trimming and J lost 1 base; unmatched junction nucleotides: 3. The germline gives CDR1 MNHEY, CDR2 SVGAGI. CDR3 length: 14 residues. The CDR3 protein is CASSRTRRTDTQYF. DNA for the CDR3: TGTGCCAGCAGTCGGACTAGACGCACAGATACGCAGTATTTT.

This clone was counted only a few times. The chain recombines TRBV14 with TRBJ2-5, with D perhaps matching TRBD1 (6 bases). Per germline, CDR1 SGHDN and CDR2 FVKESK. The CDR3 spans 13 residues. V lost 5 bases and J 4 bases, leaving 11 bases between the germline ends. This CDR3 reads CASSGGRGETQYF. CDR3 bases: TGTGCCAGCAGCGGGGGCCGGGGAGAGACCCAGTACTTC. Based on the CDR3 plus reference TRBV14 and TRBJ2-5, the full variable domain is EAGVTQFPSHSVIEKGQTVTLRCDPISGHDNLYWYRRVMGKEIKFLLHFVKESKQDESGMPNNRFLAERTGGTYSTLKVQPAELEDSGVYFCASSGGRGETQYFGPGTRLLVL.

This clone was seen only a few times. V and J are TRBV19 and TRBJ2-6; possible D gene TRBD1, 5 bases. Trimming cost V 4 bases and J 0 bases, with 7 bases left between them. Looked up from germline, CDR1 is LNHDA and CDR2 is SQIVND (reference sequence). There are 15 residues in the CDR3. The chain's CDR3 is CASSTGNSGANVLTF. CDR3 nucleotide sequence: TGTGCCAGTAGTACAGGGAACTCTGGGGCCAACGTCCTGACTTTC.

This chain joins TRBV11-2 and TRBJ2-5, with D perhaps given as TRBD1 or TRBD2 (5 bases each). The CDR3 runs 15 residues. The germline gives CDR1 SGHAT, CDR2 FQNNGV. The V gene lost 5 bases and the J gene lost 3 bases, with 16 bases spanning the gap. The CDR3 sequence is CASSQPGTEKETQYF. The CDR3 bases are TGTGCCAGCAGCCAACCGGGGACCGAAAAAGAGACCCAGTACTTC.

The rearrangement joins TRBV5-1 to TRBJ1-4; 7 nucleotides agree with TRBD1. Trimming removed 0 bases from V and 10 bases from J; junction bases left unmatched: 6. CDR1 SGHRS and CDR2 YFSETQ come from the germline V gene. This CDR3 contains 14 residues. CDR3 amino acids: CASSLDRGGGKLFF. CDR3 in DNA: TGCGCCAGCAGCTTGGACAGGGGTGGCGGAAAACTGTTTTTT.

V is TRBV4-1 and J is TRBJ2-7; D possibly matches TRBD1 or TRBD2 (5 bases each). The CDR3 loop spans 14 amino acids. V was trimmed by 4 bases and J by 6 bases, leaving 16 bases between them. Per germline, CDR1 MGHRA and CDR2 YSYEKL. The CDR3 DNA sequence: TGCGCCAGCAGCCCCCATGGGACCACGGTCGAGCAGTACTTC. Translating it yields CASSPHGTTVEQYF.

The chain carries TRBV5-1 and TRBJ2-1, with D maybe TRBD2 (6 bases). The CDR3 has 15 residues. The V end lost 0 bases, the J end lost 1 base, and 8 bases lay between the germline ends. Germline CDR1 and CDR2: SGHRS and YFSETQ. This CDR3 is CASSLEAGSYNEQFF. In DNA form, the CDR3 reads TGCGCCAGCAGCTTGGAGGCGGGATCCTACAATGAGCAGTTCTTC.

This sequence joins TRBV4-1 and TRBJ2-7; 10 nucleotides align to TRBD2. This CDR3 is built from 14 residues. Trimming at V came to 2 bases and at J to 3 bases, leaving 1 base not matched to a gene. CDR1 and CDR2 from the germline V gene are MGHRA and YSYEKL. The CDR3 DNA is TGCGCCAGCAGCCAACGGACTAGCGGCTACGAGCAGTACTTC. This encodes CASSQRTSGYEQYF.

The DNA of the CDR3 is TGTGCCAGAAGGTTAGACAGGGCTCCCTATGGCTACACCTTC. Its protein product is CARRLDRAPYGYTF. The rearrangement joins TRBV5-3 to TRBJ1-2; 7 nucleotides agree with TRBD1. TRBV5-3 is noted as an ORF with a role that remains uncertain. This CDR3 contains 14 residues. After removal of 5 bases from V and 4 bases from J, the junction contained 8 bases not matched to a gene.

The rearrangement joins TRBV7-3 to TRBJ2-7, with 10 bases lining up with TRBD1. Per the germline V gene, CDR1 is SGHTA and CDR2 is FQGTGA. The V and J ends lost 3 bases and 4 bases, in that order; junction bases with no gene match: 6. The CDR3 spans 15 residues. CDR3 sequence: CASSFRGTGAYEQYF. The CDR3 nucleotides read TGTGCCAGCAGCTTCCGTGGGACAGGGGCTTACGAGCAGTACTTC.

Here the CDR3 DNA reads TGCGCCAGCAGCTCCACTCGGGGACTAGCGGACAATGAGCAGTTCTTC. It yields the protein CASSSTRGLADNEQFF. This chain joins TRBV5-1 and TRBJ2-1, with 11 bases aligning to TRBD2. The germline CDR1 and CDR2 sequences are SGHRS and YFSETQ. The CDR3 totals 16 residues. V lost 3 bases and J lost 5; bases outside the gene matches: 7.

V gene TRBV6-5 combines with J gene TRBJ1-2, with unresolved D. Germline CDR1 reads MNHEY; CDR2 reads SVGAGI. This CDR3 has 13 residues. The V gene lost 6 bases and the J gene lost 6 bases, with 14 bases spanning the gap. CDR3 protein: CASRLDRKNGYTF. The CDR3 nucleotides are TGTGCCAGCAGGCTGGACCGAAAAAATGGCTACACCTTC.

This chain connects TRBV4-3 to TRBJ2-6; tentative D call: TRBD1 (5 bases). This CDR3 contains 17 residues. Looked up from germline, CDR1 is LGHNA and CDR2 is YSLEER. The ends were cut back, 3 bases at V and 1 base at J, with 13 bases in the middle. CDR3 sequence: CASSQDTQGSGANVLTF. Here the CDR3 DNA reads TGCGCCAGCAGCCAGGACACGCAGGGTTCTGGGGCCAACGTCCTGACTTTC.

The rearrangement links TRBV19 to TRBJ2-1; either TRBD1 or TRBD2 may fit D (5 bases each). Germline CDR1 and CDR2: LNHDA and SQIVND (reference sequence). Trimming removed 1 base at V and 9 bases at J, with 10 bases between. There are 13 residues in the CDR3. CDR3 sequence (DNA): TGTGCCAGTAGTATAGGAGGGGCGGCTGAGCAGTTCTTC. This sequence encodes CASSIGGAAEQFF.

This chain uses TRBV7-9 with TRBJ1-1, with a weak D call TRBD1 (5 bases). V lost 7 bases and J 14 bases, leaving 17 bases between the germline ends. The CDR3 spans 11 residues. Germline assignment: CDR1 SEHNR and CDR2 FQNEAQ (reference sequence). The chain's CDR3 is CASNSGGWMFF. The CDR3 DNA sequence: TGTGCCAGCAACTCGGGGGGTTGGATGTTCTTT.

V and J are TRBV5-6 and TRBJ2-7; D may match TRBD1 or TRBD2 (5 bases each). V was pared by 4 bases and J by 6 bases, with 17 bases between. CDR1 is SGHDT, CDR2 YYEEEE, per germline. The CDR3 length is 14 residues. In nucleotides, the CDR3 is TGTGCCAGCAGCAGCCGGGGCAGACGGCTCGAGCAGTACTTC. It encodes CASSSRGRRLEQYF.

This rearrangement joins TRBV7-9 to TRBJ2-3; D might be TRBD2 (6 bases). There are 14 residues in the CDR3. Germline-derived CDR1 and CDR2 are SEHNR and FQNEAQ (reference sequence). Trimming pared 3 bases from V and 7 bases from J, leaving 14 bases between. The CDR3 sequence: CASSFLGSRNTQYF. The CDR3 DNA is TGTGCCAGCAGCTTTCTCGGGAGCAGGAATACGCAGTATTTT.